These T cell receptor beta chains were read from a single sample in a study of T cells of healthy individuals. TCRdb re-called the 5' RACE reads with MiXCR, one entry per CDR3 protein. The table has about 96,000 distinct CDR3 sequences, 15% to 20% seen once; the top ten hold roughly 6.2%. The receptors stem from a human donor in good health. The CDR3 runs from the conserved cysteine through the conserved F or W. A D gene is named only where the DNA matches it firmly. Part of the rows lack a size; the others show once, few, many or a class for expanded clones.

clone size: many
D gene: TRBD1
V gene: TRBV6-5
J gene: TRBJ2-3
CDR3 protein: CASSYSGQLTDTQYF
CDR3 DNA: TGTGCCAGCAGTTACTCGGGACAGCTCACAGATACGCAGTATTTT

clone size: few
D gene: .
V gene: TRBV7-6
J gene: TRBJ1-5
CDR3 protein: CASSLSGASNQPQHF
CDR3 DNA: TGTGCCAGCAGCTTGTCAGGGGCTAGCAATCAGCCCCAGCATTTT

clone size: many
D gene: .
V gene: TRBV6-5
J gene: TRBJ2-7
CDR3 protein: CATARGPYEQYF
CDR3 DNA: TGTGCCACCGCCCGGGGACCCTACGAGCAGTACTTC

clone size: many
D gene: .
V gene: TRBV18
J gene: TRBJ2-5
CDR3 protein: CASSPSLGFVETQYF
CDR3 DNA: TGTGCCAGCTCACCTTCTCTAGGATTCGTGGAGACCCAGTACTTC

clone size: few
D gene: .
V gene: TRBV10-3
J gene: TRBJ2-1
CDR3 protein: CAISERWNEQFF
CDR3 DNA: TGTGCCATCAGTGAGAGGTGGAATGAGCAGTTCTTC

clone size: few
D gene: .
V gene: TRBV7-3
J gene: TRBJ1-2
CDR3 protein: CASGVRGGVGGYTF
CDR3 DNA: TGTGCCAGCGGAGTAAGGGGCGGGGTAGGAGGCTACACCTTC

clone size: many
D gene: .
V gene: TRBV6-5
J gene: TRBJ1-4
CDR3 protein: CASSYSKGARKEKLFF
CDR3 DNA: TGTGCCAGCAGTTACTCGAAAGGGGCTCGAAAGGAAAAACTGTTTTTT

clone size: .
D gene: .
V gene: TRBV20-1
J gene: TRBJ2-1
CDR3 protein: CSARRLDNEQFF
CDR3 DNA: TGCAGTGCTAGGAGACTAGACAATGAGCAGTTCTTC

clone size: many
D gene: .
V gene: TRBV7-9
J gene: TRBJ1-2
CDR3 protein: CASSPIGGANMLGYTF
CDR3 DNA: TGTGCCAGCAGCCCCATCGGGGGCGCGAATATGCTCGGCTACACCTTC

clone size: few
D gene: TRBD1
V gene: TRBV28
J gene: TRBJ1-2
CDR3 protein: CASSLTGYDYGYTF
CDR3 DNA: TGTGCCAGCAGCCTGACAGGGTACGACTATGGCTACACCTTC

clone size: .
D gene: .
V gene: TRBV9
J gene: TRBJ2-7
CDR3 protein: CASSVAGHQYEQYF
CDR3 DNA: TGTGCCAGCAGCGTAGCGGGACACCAATACGAGCAGTACTTC

clone size: .
D gene: .
V gene: TRBV9
J gene: TRBJ2-7
CDR3 protein: CASSVTQGNEQYF
CDR3 DNA: TGTGCCAGCAGCGTTACTCAGGGGAACGAGCAGTACTTC

clone size: many
D gene: TRBD2
V gene: TRBV7-2
J gene: TRBJ2-1
CDR3 protein: CASSFSGDSYNEQFF
CDR3 DNA: TGTGCCAGCAGCTTTAGCGGGGATTCCTACAATGAGCAGTTCTTC

clone size: many
D gene: .
V gene: TRBV7-6
J gene: TRBJ1-5
CDR3 protein: CASSPQGRQPQHF
CDR3 DNA: TGTGCCAGCAGTCCACAGGGACGTCAGCCCCAGCATTTT

clone size: few
D gene: .
V gene: TRBV27
J gene: TRBJ2-3
CDR3 protein: CASRRDLGSDTQYF
CDR3 DNA: TGTGCCAGCCGCCGGGACCTGGGTTCAGATACGCAGTATTTT

clone size: many
D gene: TRBD2
V gene: TRBV2
J gene: TRBJ2-1
CDR3 protein: CASSVLAGGPREQFF
CDR3 DNA: TGTGCCAGCAGTGTACTAGCGGGGGGGCCACGGGAGCAGTTCTTC

clone size: .
D gene: .
V gene: TRBV15
J gene: TRBJ2-5
CDR3 protein: CATSRDELQETQYF
CDR3 DNA: TGTGCCACCAGCAGGGACGAACTCCAAGAGACCCAGTACTTC

clone size: many
D gene: .
V gene: TRBV11-1
J gene: TRBJ1-1
CDR3 protein: CASSQRVNTEAFF
CDR3 DNA: TGTGCCAGCAGCCAAAGAGTGAACACTGAAGCTTTCTTT

clone size: few
D gene: .
V gene: TRBV12-3/TRBV12-4
J gene: TRBJ2-3
CDR3 protein: CASSFGRSDTDTQYF
CDR3 DNA: TGTGCCAGCAGTTTTGGCCGATCAGACACAGATACGCAGTATTTT

clone size: .
D gene: .
V gene: TRBV29-1
J gene: TRBJ1-1
CDR3 protein: CSVQRQEAEAFF
CDR3 DNA: TGCAGCGTTCAGAGACAGGAGGCTGAAGCTTTCTTT

clone size: many
D gene: TRBD1
V gene: TRBV28
J gene: TRBJ1-5
CDR3 protein: CASSSDRGWSQPQHF
CDR3 DNA: TGTGCCAGCAGCTCGGACAGGGGATGGAGTCAGCCCCAGCATTTT

clone size: .
D gene: TRBD1
V gene: TRBV3-1
J gene: TRBJ2-7
CDR3 protein: CASSLSGTVTYEQYF
CDR3 DNA: TGTGCCAGCAGCCTCTCCGGGACAGTAACCTACGAGCAGTACTTC

clone size: .
D gene: .
V gene: TRBV6-1
J gene: TRBJ1-2
CDR3 protein: CASSETWGHEGGYTF
CDR3 DNA: TGTGCCAGCAGTGAAACCTGGGGACACGAGGGCGGCTACACCTTC